These T cell receptor beta chains were read from a single sample in a study of blood T cell repertoires in COVID-19. Sequencing was performed with immunoSEQ multiplex PCR; in TCRdb, only in-frame clones are kept and a portion is missing. This sample yields 60,000 to 75,000 clones, of which roughly 86% are seen a single time; about 4% belongs to the top ten. Sequences were obtained from peripheral blood. The source is a man in his 70s with active COVID-19. CDR3s include the opening cysteine and the closing phenylalanine or tryptophan. D genes are given only for firm matches. Rows may omit the clone size; those that give it use once, few, many or a size class.

>TRBD1|NA|TRBJ1-2|TRBV4-1
TGCGCCAGCAGCCAAGATGCACAGGGGGTCAACTATGGCTACACCTTC
CASSQDAQGVNYGYTF
>TRBD1|once|TRBJ1-4|TRBV7-2
TGTGCCAGCAGCTTAGTGGCAGGGGGGAATGAAAAACTGTTTTTT
CASSLVAGGNEKLFF
>TRBD1|NA|TRBJ1-1|TRBV24-1
TGTGCCACCAGTGACGCCACGAAGACAGGGAAGGCTTTCTTT
CATSDATKTGKAFF
>NA|once|TRBJ2-2|TRBV9
TGTGCCAGCAGCCACACCTCCCAGGGGCGAGGCGGGGAGCTGTTTTTT
CASSHTSQGRGGELFF
>TRBD2|few|TRBJ2-1|TRBV19
TGTGCCAGTAGTCCCAGGGAGGGCGTGGGCAATGAGCAGTTCTTC
CASSPREGVGNEQFF
>TRBD1|once|TRBJ1-5|TRBV24-1
TGTGCCACCAGTGATTCCCGGGACAGCCTGGGGCAGCCCCAGCATTTT
CATSDSRDSLGQPQHF
>TRBD2|NA|TRBJ2-1|TRBV4-2
TGTGCCAGCAGCCAAGGGACTAGGGCCTACAATGAGCAGTTCTTC
CASSQGTRAYNEQFF
>TRBD2|NA|TRBJ2-4|TRBV4-3
TGCGCCAGCAGCCCCCGACTAGCGGGAGGGGTGGGCATTCAGTACTTC
CASSPRLAGGVGIQYF
>TRBD2|NA|TRBJ2-7|TRBV9
TGTGCCAGCAGCCCCCGGAGCCTAGCGGGAGGTTCCGAGCAGTACTTC
CASSPRSLAGGSEQYF
>NA|NA|TRBJ2-4|TRBV5-4
TGTGCCAGCAGCTTCCCGGGGTCCCACATTCAGTACTTC
CASSFPGSHIQYF
>TRBD2|NA|TRBJ2-4|TRBV29-1
TGCAGCGTTGAAGATGGGGGGAGGGCCCAAAACATTCAGTACTTC
CSVEDGGRAQNIQYF
>TRBD2|NA|TRBJ2-7|TRBV4-1
TGCGCCAGCAGCCAAGAAGGGGCGGGAGGTGTGGGCGAGCAGTACTTC
CASSQEGAGGVGEQYF
>TRBD1|NA|TRBJ2-3|TRBV4-1
TGCGCCAGCAGCCACCCGGGACAGAGCAGCACAGATACGCAGTATTTT
CASSHPGQSSTDTQYF
>NA|NA|TRBJ2-1|TRBV9
TGTGCCAGCAGCGCGACAGGGGCCGGGACTACGAGCTACAATGAGCAGTTCTTC
CASSATGAGTTSYNEQFF
>NA|NA|TRBJ1-1|TRBV18
TGTGCCAGCTCACCAGGGGCAGCCGAAGCTTTCTTT
CASSPGAAEAFF
>NA|NA|TRBJ2-3|TRBV7-3
TGTGCCAGCAGCCCAACCGCGGGGCTCGCAGATACGCAGTATTTT
CASSPTAGLADTQYF
>TRBD1|NA|TRBJ1-1|TRBV6-6
TGTGCCAGCAGCACGGGACAGGGGGAAGAGGCTGAAGCTTTCTTT
CASSTGQGEEAEAFF
>NA|NA|TRBJ2-3|TRBV18
TGTGCCAGCTCACTGTTGTGGGGAGGCACAGATACGCAGTATTTT
CASSLLWGGTDTQYF
>NA|NA|TRBJ2-5|TRBV2
TGTGCCAGCCAGGGGTGGGGAGGGCCCCAGTACTTC
CASQGWGGPQYF
>NA|NA|TRBJ2-1|TRBV12-5
TGTGCTAGTGGTTTGGGACTAGGGGACTACAATGAGCAGTTCTTC
CASGLGLGDYNEQFF
>NA|NA|TRBJ2-1|TRBV5-1
TGCGCCAGCAGCCCCCGGTCCGTTATTCGCGAGCAGTTCTTC
CASSPRSVIREQFF
>TRBD1|NA|TRBJ2-7|TRBV15
TGTGCCACCGCGGGGCGACAGGGGCCCTACGAGCAGTACTTC
CATAGRQGPYEQYF
>TRBD1|once|TRBJ2-1|TRBV5-1
TGCGCCAGCAGTCCCGGGACAGCCCGGGTCGATGAGCAGTTCTTC
CASSPGTARVDEQFF
>NA|NA|TRBJ2-5|TRBV7-2
TGTGCCAGCAACTCCGGACAAGCGTACCAAGAGACCCAGTACTTC
CASNSGQAYQETQYF
>TRBD1|NA|TRBJ1-1|TRBV7-8
TGTGCCAGCAGCTCACAGGGGGCAGAAGCTTTCTTT
CASSSQGAEAFF
>TRBD1|NA|TRBJ1-5|TRBV6-5
TGTGCCAGCAGGAGGACAGGTGGCAATCAGCCCCAGCATTTT
CASRRTGGNQPQHF
>NA|few|TRBJ1-6|TRBV19
TGTGCCAGTAGTTCGGCGGGCTCCTATAATTCACCCCTCCACTTT
CASSSAGSYNSPLHF
>NA|NA|TRBJ2-7|TRBV19
TGTGCCAGTAGTATAGGGGCAGGGATGTCCGAGCAGTACTTC
CASSIGAGMSEQYF
>NA|NA|TRBJ2-5|TRBV29-1
TGCAGCGTTGATACCCCGGGTGGAGAGACCCAGTACTTC
CSVDTPGGETQYF
>NA|NA|TRBJ1-4|TRBV5-1
TGCGCCAGCCGGGGGGCCGGTGAAAAACTGTTTTTT
CASRGAGEKLFF
>NA|NA|TRBJ2-5|TRBV19
TGTGCCAGTAGTATAGATGGTTCCAGGGTGCTGCGGGAGACCCAGTACTTC
CASSIDGSRVLRETQYF
>TRBD1|NA|TRBJ1-6|TRBV6-5
TGTGCCAGCAGTTACCCCAGGGGGCCCCTCCACTTT
CASSYPRGPLHF
>NA|NA|TRBJ2-1|TRBV19
TGTGCCAGTAGTATAGGGGCGCCCAATGAGCAGTTCTTC
CASSIGAPNEQFF
>NA|NA|TRBJ1-1|TRBV7-8
TGTGCCAGCAGCACCCCGGGAGGGAGGGGCACTGAAGCTTTCTTT
CASSTPGGRGTEAFF
>TRBD2|NA|TRBJ2-7|TRBV2
TGTGCCAGCAGGGGGGGGTCCTACGAGCAGTACTTC
CASRGGSYEQYF
>NA|once|TRBJ2-3|TRBV2
TGTGCCAGCAGTGTCAGGGCTTGGGCAGATACGCAGTATTTT
CASSVRAWADTQYF
>NA|NA|TRBJ1-1|TRBV6-5
TGTGCCAGCAGAAAGACAGGAGCCACTGAAGCTTTCTTT
CASRKTGATEAFF
>NA|NA|TRBJ2-1|TRBV24-1
TGTGCCACCAGTGACCCCTCACCCAGGGGTGAGGGGAATGAGCAGTTCTTC
CATSDPSPRGEGNEQFF
>TRBD1|NA|TRBJ2-3|TRBV7-2
TGTGCCAGCAACCACGACAGGGGGCGCACAGATACGCAGTATTTT
CASNHDRGRTDTQYF
>NA|NA|TRBJ1-1|TRBV7-3
TGTGCCAGCAGGCGGGGAGTGAACACTGAAGCTTTCTTT
CASRRGVNTEAFF